A single sample is the source of the 28 T cell receptor beta chains below, sequenced in a study of cytomegalovirus exposure and HLA in healthy donors. A multiplex PCR was run with 60 Vbeta primers and 13 Jbeta primers. Sequencing was performed with immunoSEQ multiplex PCR; in TCRdb, only in-frame clones are kept and a portion is missing. The sample lists about 200,000 clones, 82% occurring once. Sequenced input: PBMCs. The receptors were gathered from a woman between 40 and 55 years old in good health and CMV-seronegative.

V gene TRBV27 combines with J gene TRBJ2-7; 7 nucleotides align to TRBD1. Looked up from germline, CDR1 is MNHEY and CDR2 is SMNVEV (reference sequence). CDR3 length: 13 residues. The J segment lost 3 bases and the V segment lost 6 bases, leaving 5 bases of the junction unmatched. CDR3 residues: CASRQGILYEQYF. In DNA, the CDR3 is TGTGCCAGCAGACAGGGGATTCTCTACGAGCAGTACTTC.

This chain joins TRBV7-2 and TRBJ2-1, with 7 bases that match TRBD2. The germline CDR1 and CDR2 sequences are SGHTA and FQGNSA. The V gene end was trimmed by 1 base and the J gene end by 6 bases; junction bases not matched to a gene: 9. This CDR3 is built from 16 residues. The CDR3 DNA reads TGTGCCAGCAGCTTAGATGGCGCGGGAGCGGGCAATGAGCAGTTCTTC. It codes for CASSLDGAGAGNEQFF.

The CDR3 loop is CASSSPPGLADQETQYF. The CDR3 nucleotides read TGTGCCAGCAGCTCCCCCCCGGGACTAGCGGACCAAGAGACCCAGTACTTC. The chain employs TRBV9 and TRBJ2-5, with 11 bases identical to TRBD2. The germline V gene encodes CDR1 SGDLS and CDR2 YYNGEE. The CDR3 loop spans 17 amino acids. With V trimmed by 4 bases and J by 0 bases, 8 bases remained unmatched.

Regarding this clone: The sample carries other DNA sequences with the same CDR3. This chain connects TRBV5-1 to TRBJ1-1, with 7 bases aligning to TRBD1. The germline V gene has CDR1 SGHRS and CDR2 YFSETQ. Germline trimming cut 4 bases from V and 5 bases from J; bases unmatched to any gene: 8. The CDR3 extends over 14 amino acids. CDR3 in DNA: TGCGCCAGCAGCCCTCGACAGGGCGGGACTGAAGCTTTCTTT. Translated: CASSPRQGGTEAFF.

The gene calls are TRBV10-3 and TRBJ2-1, with D possibly TRBD2 on 6 matching bases. Germline V lookup: CDR1 ENHRY, CDR2 SYGVKD. The CDR3 has 14 amino acids. V gave up 10 bases and J gave up 5 bases, with 18 bases separating them. CDR3 loop: CASERGLANNEQFF. The DNA for the CDR3 is TGTGCCAGCGAGCGCGGCCTAGCGAACAATGAGCAGTTCTTC.

The genes are TRBV29-1 and TRBJ2-7, with TRBD2 as a possible D gene (5 bases). V was trimmed by 6 bases and J by 4 bases, leaving 13 bases between them. Germline V lookup: CDR1 SQVTM, CDR2 ANQGSEA. This CDR3 is built from 12 residues. Here the CDR3 reads CSVGREGYEQYF. In DNA form, the CDR3 reads TGCAGCGTCGGGCGTGAGGGTTACGAGCAGTACTTC.

The J gene is TRBJ1-3, the V gene TRBV7-2; TRBD1 might be the D (5 bases). The V end lost 2 bases, the J end lost 3 bases, and 8 bases lay between the germline ends. Per germline, CDR1 SGHTA and CDR2 FQGNSA. The CDR3 length is 14 residues. The CDR3 nucleotides are TGTGCCAGCAGCTTATCTGACAGTGGAAACACCATATATTTT. Residues: CASSLSDSGNTIYF.

This chain joins TRBV4-1 and TRBJ1-4, with 8 nucleotides matching TRBD1. The germline V gene encodes CDR1 MGHRA and CDR2 YSYEKL. V gave up 4 bases and J gave up 6 bases; unmatched junction bases: 10. The CDR3 contains 16 residues. The CDR3 loop reads CASSRVTGGVYEKLFF. The CDR3 DNA follows: TGCGCCAGCAGCCGAGTAACAGGGGGAGTCTATGAAAAACTGTTTTTT.

V usage is TRBV18 and J usage is TRBJ1-1; unclear D gene. Per germline, CDR1 KGHSH and CDR2 LQKENI. The CDR3 totals 12 residues. The V end lost 4 bases, the J end lost 8 bases, and 11 bases lay between the germline ends. CDR3 bases: TGTGCCAGCTCACTACGCGCGGGGGAAGCTTTCTTT. Protein: CASSLRAGEAFF.

The chain couples TRBV11-1 to TRBJ2-1; D gene ambiguous. CDR1 is SGHAT, CDR2 FQDESV, per germline (reference sequence). Trimming removed 6 bases from V and 7 bases from J, with 7 bases in between. The CDR3 covers 11 residues. The CDR3 DNA reads TGTGCCAGCAGAGCCCTAAATGAGCAGTTCTTC. This translates into CASRALNEQFF.

This rearrangement joins TRBV9 to TRBJ1-4; D unresolved. The CDR3 sequence is 14 residues long. Germline loops: CDR1 SGDLS, CDR2 YYNGEE. V lost 3 bases to trimming and J lost 0 bases, with 6 bases between them. In nucleotides, the CDR3 is TGTGCCAGCAGCGCGACTGCAACTAATGAAAAACTGTTTTTT. Protein sequence: CASSATATNEKLFF.

The genes are TRBV29-1 and TRBJ2-7; a possible D gene is TRBD2 (5 bases). The CDR3 runs to 13 residues. The V end lost 8 bases, the J end lost 5 bases, and 19 bases lay between the germline ends. Germline V gene data show CDR1 as SQVTM and CDR2 as ANQGSEA. The CDR3 nucleotides read TGCAGCATCCAAAAAGGAGGAGTCCACGAGCAGTACTTC. This sequence encodes CSIQKGGVHEQYF.

This clone was seen just once. V gene TRBV27 combines with J gene TRBJ2-3, with TRBD2 identical over 7 bases. J lost 3 bases, V lost 2 bases, and 5 bases had no gene match. There are 15 residues in the CDR3. Looked up from germline, CDR1 is MNHEY and CDR2 is SMNVEV (reference sequence). CDR3 nucleotide sequence: TGTGCCAGCAGTTTAAGTCAACTAGCGACAGATACGCAGTATTTT. Translation gives CASSLSQLATDTQYF.

The rearrangement links TRBV7-9 to TRBJ2-2; the D gene is possibly TRBD1 (6 bases). This CDR3 comprises 15 residues. V lost 8 bases to trimming and J lost 5 bases, with 18 bases between them. The germline V gene encodes CDR1 SEHNR and CDR2 FQNEAQ (reference sequence). This CDR3 is CASQRPGHETGELFF. Here the CDR3 DNA reads TGTGCCAGCCAACGCCCGGGACATGAAACCGGGGAGCTGTTTTTT.

V gene TRBV11-2 combines with J gene TRBJ2-5; D perhaps matches TRBD1 (6 bases). CDR3 size: 15 residues. With 5 bases removed from V and 5 bases from J, the gap between germline ends came to 18 bases. CDR1 is SGHAT and CDR2 is FQNNGV in the germline V gene. The CDR3 loop reads CASSMTWTEGETQYF. CDR3 sequence (DNA): TGTGCCAGCAGCATGACCTGGACAGAGGGGGAGACCCAGTACTTC.

The chain combines TRBV28 with TRBJ1-3; 8 nucleotides align to TRBD1. With 4 bases clipped from V and 0 bases from J, the junction kept 5 bases outside the gene matches. Germline V lookup: CDR1 MDHEN, CDR2 SYDVKM. The CDR3 is made up of 16 amino acids. CDR3 DNA sequence: TGTGCCAGCAGTTGGGACAGGCGAGGCTCTGGAAACACCATATATTTT. Encoded protein: CASSWDRRGSGNTIYF.

This sequence joins TRBV18 and TRBJ2-3, with 7 bases lining up with TRBD2. This CDR3 comprises 15 residues. Germline values: CDR1 KGHSH, CDR2 LQKENI. V trimming: 1 base; J trimming: 5 bases; junction bases outside the gene matches: 6. For the CDR3, the DNA is TGTGCCAGCTCACCACGGCGGGAGAGTAGAGATACGCAGTATTTT. Its protein is CASSPRRESRDTQYF. The full variable domain, completed using reference TRBV18 and TRBJ2-3, is NAGVMQNPRHLVRRRGQEARLRCSPMKGHSHVYWYRQLPEEGLKFMVYLQKENIIDESGMPKERFSAEFPKEGPSILRIQQVVRGDSAAYFCASSPRRESRDTQYFGPGTRLTVL.

Points on this clone: Distinct nucleotide sequences in the sample also encode this CDR3. The V and J genes are TRBV27 and TRBJ2-7; 8 positions match TRBD2. The J segment lost 1 base and the V segment lost 6 bases, leaving 2 bases of the junction unmatched. The CDR3 is 13 residues long. Germline V lookup: CDR1 MNHEY, CDR2 SMNVEV (reference sequence). The CDR3 nucleotides are TGTGCCAGCAGCGTAGCGGGATCCTACGAGCAGTACTTC. Its translation: CASSVAGSYEQYF.

The chain recombines TRBV2 with TRBJ1-1; no firm D call. The germline gives CDR1 SNHLY, CDR2 FYNNEI. The V gene lost 6 bases and the J gene lost 0 bases, with 8 bases spanning the gap. The CDR3 length is 13 residues. The CDR3, as DNA: TGTGCCAGCAGGGCCTCCCTGAACACTGAAGCTTTCTTT. Translation: CASRASLNTEAFF. Filled out from reference TRBV2 and TRBJ1-1, the complete variable domain reads EPEVTQTPSHQVTQMGQEVILRCVPISNHLYFYWYRQILGQKVEFLVSFYNNEISEKSEIFDDQFSVERPDGSNFTLKIRSTKLEDSAMYFCASRASLNTEAFFGQGTRLTVV.

The CDR3 spells CASSIGTSGIGEQFF. The CDR3 bases are TGTGCCAGTAGTATAGGGACTAGCGGGATTGGTGAGCAGTTCTTC. The rearrangement links TRBV19 to TRBJ2-1; TRBD2 agrees at 12 bases. This CDR3 is 15 amino acids long. The germline gives CDR1 LNHDA, CDR2 SQIVND (reference sequence). The trim removed 1 base at V and 9 bases at J, leaving 4 bases unmatched.

This chain connects TRBV19 to TRBJ1-1; possible D gene TRBD1, 5 bases. The germline V gene has CDR1 LNHDA and CDR2 SQIVND (reference sequence). There are 13 residues in the CDR3. V lost 1 base to trimming and J lost 7 bases, with 10 bases between them. The CDR3, as DNA: TGTGCCAGTAGTATAGTCCCAGGGCGTGAAGCTTTCTTT. Encoded protein: CASSIVPGREAFF.

The chain uses TRBV30 and TRBJ1-4; D is ambiguous. V shed 6 bases and J shed 0 bases, with 5 bases lying between them. CDR1 GTSNPN and CDR2 SVGIG come from the germline V gene (reference sequence). The CDR3 loop spans 12 amino acids. The CDR3: CACGPTNEKLFF. The CDR3 bases are TGTGCCTGCGGTCCAACTAATGAAAAACTGTTTTTT.

J is TRBJ2-3 and V is TRBV9, with D possibly matching TRBD2 (5 bases). The CDR3 is 15 residues long. Germline-derived CDR1 and CDR2 are SGDLS and YYNGEE. Deletions cut 4 bases from V and 5 bases from J, with 17 bases between. CDR3 residues: CASSSRTPAVDTQYF. CDR3 sequence (DNA): TGTGCCAGCAGCTCCCGGACTCCGGCGGTAGATACGCAGTATTTT.

This CDR3 reads CASRTSGKETQYF. The CDR3 nucleotides are TGTGCCAGCAGGACTAGCGGGAAAGAGACCCAGTACTTC. J is TRBJ2-5 and V is TRBV2; TRBD2 matches 11 bases. The CDR3 is made up of 13 amino acids. CDR1 SNHLY and CDR2 FYNNEI come from the germline V gene. V lost 6 bases, J lost 3 bases, and 0 bases stayed unmatched.

V is TRBV2 and J is TRBJ1-2; TRBD1 matches 7 bases. The CDR3 length is 13 residues. Trimming cost V 8 bases and J 8 bases; bases outside gene matches: 11. The germline CDR1 and CDR2 sequences are SNHLY and FYNNEI. CDR3 coding DNA: TGTGCCAGCGGGGGACGGGACAGTCGAGGCTACACCTTC. Its protein is CASGGRDSRGYTF.

This chain connects TRBV7-6 to TRBJ2-7, with TRBD1 matching 7 bases. The V gene end was trimmed by 7 bases and the J gene end by 7 bases; junction bases not matched to a gene: 19. The CDR3 contains 16 residues. Germline CDR1 and CDR2: SGHVS and FNYEAQ. CDR3 sequence: CASTLGPQGYIEEQYF. As DNA, the CDR3 is TGTGCCAGCACCCTGGGGCCACAGGGGTACATAGAGGAGCAGTACTTC. The whole variable domain, filled in from reference TRBV7-6 and TRBJ2-7, reads GAGVSQSPRYKVTKRGQDVALRCDPISGHVSLYWYRQALGQGPEFLTYFNYEAQQDKSGLPNDRFSAERPEGSISTLTIQRTEQRDSAMYRCASTLGPQGYIEEQYFGPGTRLTVT.

This chain connects TRBV5-1 to TRBJ1-5; a possible D gene is TRBD1 (6 bases). V was clipped by 0 bases and J by 0 bases, with 7 bases between them. Germline V gene lookup returns CDR1 SGHRS and CDR2 YFSETQ. The CDR3 extends over 15 amino acids. The CDR3 DNA follows: TGCGCCAGCAGCTTGGGGGACATTAGCAATCAGCCCCAGCATTTT. Encoded protein: CASSLGDISNQPQHF.

V gene TRBV9 combines with J gene TRBJ2-1; tentatively, D is TRBD1 (7 bases). Deletions cut 4 bases from V and 5 bases from J, with 13 bases between. The germline V gene encodes CDR1 SGDLS and CDR2 YYNGEE. This CDR3 comprises 14 residues. CDR3 bases: TGTGCCAGCAGCCCATCAGGGGGGAACAATGAGCAGTTCTTC. Its protein product is CASSPSGGNNEQFF.